This TCR beta chain was obtained from a study of blood T cell repertoires in COVID-19. As for the study in general: Samples came from the United States, Italy and Spain, spanning acute and convalescent COVID-19.

Deletions cut 2 bases from V and 8 bases from J, with 7 bases between. Germline-derived CDR1 and CDR2 are SGHAT and FQNNGV. This CDR3 spans 13 amino acids. In the original workflow: Amplified reference gene primers provided the basis for estimating nucleated cell counts. Repertoires were generated with immunoSEQ multiplex PCR, while TCRdb's copy carries only in-frame clones and drops some. Clone size and V and J calls were adopted from that table, with D and trimming inferred from the DNA. The sample comprises 85,000 to 130,000 clones, around 90% of which are singletons, and 5.7% rests with the top ten.

V and J are TRBV11-2 and TRBJ1-6; D is unresolved. This receptor was obtained from a man in his 70s with acute or convalescent COVID-19. Sequencing was carried out using peripheral blood. Here the CDR3 reads CASSLLADSPLHF. CDR3 nucleotide sequence: TGTGCCAGCAGCTTATTAGCAGATTCACCCCTCCACTTT.